The clone carrying this TCR beta chain was seen a handful of times. Its target is unknown. Regarding treatment: roughly 11-day PBMC culture with coronavirus spike peptide pools or control peptides (ViraFEST assay). Sequenced with the Oncomine TCR Beta short-read assay was DNA taken from cultured CD4+ T cells. CD4+ T cells were cultured, and genomic DNA was extracted from them. Via MiXCR, TCRdb re-called the PCR reads, giving one row per CDR3 protein. The sample comprises around 13,000 distinct CDR3 sequences, 25% to 30% of which are singletons, and around 8% rests with the top ten. This CDR3 region has 13 residues. CDR1 is MNHEY and CDR2 is SMNVEV in the germline V gene (reference sequence). V lost 7 bases and J lost 4, with 10 bases in between. This sample is drawn from a study of vaccination and CD4 T cells after COVID-19. Study-level background: Convalescent patients were SARS-CoV-2 positive by nasal swab PCR; nine mild, one severe. Timing of post-vaccine sample collection was a median approximately 72 days after dose two, with a range of 14 to 241. Overlapping SARS-CoV-2, HCoV-NL63, HCoV-OC43 and HCoV-229E spike peptides stimulated the cells.

The material sequenced was CD4+ T cells from blood, cultured in vitro. The J gene is TRBJ2-2, the V gene TRBV27, with TRBD2 as a possible D gene (5 bases). This TCR was sampled from a human donor who had recovered from COVID-19. This chain's CDR3 is CASKKLVTGELFF. DNA of the CDR3: TGTGCCAGCAAAAAACTAGTCACCGGGGAGCTGTTTTTT.